This is a list of T cell receptor beta chains from one sample in a study of blood T cell repertoires in COVID-19. Repertoires were generated with immunoSEQ multiplex PCR, while TCRdb's copy carries only in-frame clones and drops some. Of about 87,000 clones in the sample, 70% to 85% are singletons; the top ten hold roughly 4.2%. The sequencing sample was made of peripheral blood. These receptors originate from a woman in her fifties or sixties with acute or convalescent COVID-19. Each CDR3 is given with its conserved first and last residue. A D gene is named only where the DNA matches it firmly. Where a row states a size, it is once, few, many or the class of an expanded clone; other rows omit it.

J gene	clone size	D gene	V gene	CDR3 protein	CDR3 DNA
TRBJ1-1	NA	NA	TRBV25-1	CASSQLGVGTEAFF	TGTGCCAGCAGTCAGTTAGGGGTTGGCACTGAAGCTTTCTTT
TRBJ2-7	NA	NA	TRBV19	CASSIFSGDYEQYF	TGTGCCAGTAGTATATTCTCGGGAGACTACGAGCAGTACTTC
TRBJ1-1	NA	NA	TRBV27	CASSRGTQNTEAFF	TGTGCCAGCAGTAGGGGCACCCAGAACACTGAAGCTTTCTTT
TRBJ1-1	NA	TRBD1	TRBV18	CASSPNLQGGEAFF	TGTGCCAGCTCACCAAATCTACAGGGGGGTGAAGCTTTCTTT
TRBJ1-2	NA	NA	TRBV7-2	CASTVRTSYGYTF	TGTGCCAGCACCGTGCGAACGTCCTATGGCTACACCTTC
TRBJ1-4	few	TRBD1	TRBV2	CASSTPAPPGDRDEKLFF	TGTGCCAGCAGTACCCCAGCACCTCCCGGGGACAGGGACGAAAAACTGTTTTTT
TRBJ1-2	NA	NA	TRBV6-5	CASSRDNSYGYTF	TGTGCCAGCAGCCGTGATAACAGCTATGGCTACACCTTC
TRBJ2-5	NA	NA	TRBV7-2	CASRGGAPRETQYF	TGTGCCAGCAGGGGGGGGGCGCCGCGGGAGACCCAGTACTTC
TRBJ1-4	NA	NA	TRBV7-2	CASSLIRKEKLFF	TGTGCCAGCAGCTTAATCAGGAAAGAAAAACTGTTTTTT
TRBJ2-1	few	TRBD2	TRBV4-3	CASSQDLGGGDGQFF	TGCGCCAGCAGCCAAGATCTCGGCGGGGGGGACGGGCAGTTCTTC
TRBJ2-3	NA	TRBD2	TRBV10-3	CAILSTSGTTDTQYF	TGTGCCATCTTATCGACCAGCGGGACGACAGATACGCAGTATTTT
TRBJ1-5	NA	NA	TRBV7-9	CASSGGWGSNQPQHF	TGTGCCAGCAGCGGAGGTTGGGGAAGCAATCAGCCCCAGCATTTT
TRBJ2-5	NA	TRBD2	TRBV30	CALRGGKRETQYF	TGTGCCTTGCGCGGGGGGAAGAGAGAGACCCAGTACTTC
TRBJ2-7	NA	NA	TRBV19	CASSQSTQAYEQYF	TGTGCCAGTAGTCAAAGCACCCAGGCCTACGAGCAGTACTTC
TRBJ2-2	NA	TRBD1	TRBV6-5	CASSLGQGGRELFF	TGTGCCAGCAGTTTAGGACAGGGTGGGAGGGAGCTGTTTTTT
TRBJ1-2	once	TRBD1	TRBV6-5	CASRRQGALNYGYTF	TGTGCCAGCAGAAGACAGGGGGCACTGAACTATGGCTACACCTTC
TRBJ1-2	NA	TRBD1	TRBV7-2	CASTPDRAWGGYTF	TGTGCCAGCACCCCGGACAGGGCGTGGGGTGGCTACACCTTC
TRBJ2-7	few	TRBD2	TRBV4-2	CASSQDHPGGGSSYEQYF	TGTGCCAGCAGCCAAGATCACCCCGGCGGGGGAAGCTCCTACGAGCAGTACTTC
TRBJ2-1	NA	NA	TRBV6-6	CASSYQGQPGEGFF	TGTGCCAGCAGTTACCAAGGACAGCCAGGCGAGGGGTTCTTC
TRBJ2-1	NA	NA	TRBV3-1/TRBV3-2	CASSQRGTTGEQFF	TGTGCCAGCAGCCAAAGAGGCACAACGGGGGAGCAGTTCTTC
TRBJ2-5	NA	NA	TRBV30	CAWRQGRETQYF	TGTGCCTGGAGGCAGGGCCGCGAGACCCAGTACTTC
TRBJ1-2	NA	NA	TRBV5-1	CASSSSGQKNGYTF	TGCGCCAGCAGCTCCTCTGGACAGAAAAATGGCTACACCTTC
TRBJ2-1	NA	TRBD1	TRBV7-2	CASSRPPGQGADEQFF	TGTGCCAGCAGCCGTCCGCCTGGACAGGGGGCCGATGAGCAGTTCTTC
TRBJ1-4	once	TRBD1	TRBV28	CASARGRQGANEKLFF	TGTGCCAGCGCCAGGGGCCGACAGGGCGCTAATGAAAAACTGTTTTTT
TRBJ1-3	NA	TRBD1	TRBV5-6	CASSRQGGSSGNTIYF	TGTGCCAGCAGCCGTCAGGGGGGTAGCTCTGGAAACACCATATATTTT
TRBJ2-1	NA	TRBD2	TRBV19	CASSPGLASYNEQFF	TGTGCCAGTAGTCCCGGACTAGCCTCCTACAATGAGCAGTTCTTC
TRBJ2-5	NA	NA	TRBV11-2	CASSLQQGDQETQYF	TGTGCCAGCAGCTTACAGCAAGGGGATCAAGAGACCCAGTACTTC
TRBJ2-7	NA	NA	TRBV5-1	CASSLAPGVYEQYF	TGCGCCAGCAGCTTGGCCCCAGGGGTCTACGAGCAGTACTTC
TRBJ2-7	NA	NA	TRBV2	CASSEGAEQYF	TGTGCCAGCAGTGAGGGGGCCGAGCAGTACTTC
TRBJ1-5	few	NA	TRBV7-9	CASSLDQGGDQPQHF	TGTGCCAGCAGCTTAGACCAGGGAGGAGATCAGCCCCAGCATTTT
TRBJ2-7	NA	NA	TRBV11-2	CASSLRDILYEQYF	TGTGCCAGCAGCTTAAGGGACATTCTCTACGAGCAGTACTTC
TRBJ1-1	few	NA	TRBV28	CASSAETEAFF	TGTGCCAGCAGTGCGGAGACTGAAGCTTTCTTT
TRBJ2-7	few	NA	TRBV7-8	CASSLRDLDRTRMVSYEQYF	TGTGCCAGCAGCTTACGGGATCTGGACAGAACCAGAATGGTCTCCTACGAGCAGTACTTC
TRBJ1-1	NA	NA	TRBV7-9	CASRPSVNTEAFF	TGTGCCAGCAGACCGTCAGTGAACACTGAAGCTTTCTTT
TRBJ2-3	NA	NA	TRBV28	CASSPPGARSTDTQYF	TGTGCCAGCAGTCCCCCCGGAGCGAGAAGCACAGATACGCAGTATTTT
TRBJ1-1	NA	NA	TRBV5-4	CASSLFSRTNTEAFF	TGTGCCAGCAGCTTGTTTAGCAGAACGAACACTGAAGCTTTCTTT
TRBJ2-1	NA	NA	TRBV19	CASTPDSSYNEQFF	TGTGCCAGTACCCCCGACAGCTCCTACAATGAGCAGTTCTTC
TRBJ1-2	NA	TRBD1	TRBV7-2	CASSGDRADYTF	TGTGCCAGCAGCGGTGACAGGGCTGACTACACCTTC
TRBJ2-1	NA	TRBD2	TRBV18	CASSPSGGSIGEQFF	TGTGCCAGCTCACCTAGCGGGGGCTCAATCGGTGAGCAGTTCTTC
TRBJ2-7	NA	NA	TRBV2	CASSELSLNEQYF	TGTGCCAGCAGTGAGTTGAGCCTGAACGAGCAGTACTTC
TRBJ2-7	NA	NA	TRBV27	CASSRGYEQYF	TGTGCCAGTTCCAGGGGCTACGAGCAGTACTTC
TRBJ1-2	few	NA	TRBV7-2	CASSSAGYYGYTF	TGTGCCAGCAGCTCTGCGGGCTACTATGGCTACACCTTC
TRBJ2-5	NA	TRBD1	TRBV10-3	CAISERDRGDGTQYF	TGTGCCATCAGTGAGCGGGACAGGGGAGATGGGACCCAGTACTTC
TRBJ1-6	NA	TRBD1	TRBV7-2	CASSWGRGNSPLHF	TGTGCCAGCAGCTGGGGCAGGGGGAATTCACCCCTCCACTTT
TRBJ1-2	few	NA	TRBV11-2	CASSLGGPNYGYTF	TGTGCCAGCAGCTTAGGGGGCCCTAACTATGGCTACACCTTC